This T cell receptor beta chain was identified in a study of T cells in Graves' hyperthyroidism and ophthalmopathy. Uncontrolled infection, other autoimmune disease, pregnancy and lactation each barred patients from inclusion. It was RNA transcripts that yielded the amplified TCR beta CDR3 regions. A set of HTBI primers served as the primers for a first-round RT-PCR of the TCR CDR3. Each CDR3 protein gets one entry after TCRdb re-called the multiplex PCR reads with MiXCR. The sample includes nearly 250,000 distinct CDR3 sequences, 16% of them seen just once. This clonotype was counted ten times or more. V was clipped by 4 bases and J by 0 bases, with 5 bases between them. Per the germline V gene, CDR1 is SNHLY and CDR2 is FYNNEI. The CDR3 length is 13 residues.

The clonotype comes from a woman under 30 with Graves' ophthalmopathy. Sequencing was carried out using blood. The chain links TRBV2 to TRBJ2-3; no clear D gene. The CDR3 region is CASSGTSTDTQYF. The CDR3 DNA reads TGTGCCAGCAGTGGGACCAGCACAGATACGCAGTATTTT.